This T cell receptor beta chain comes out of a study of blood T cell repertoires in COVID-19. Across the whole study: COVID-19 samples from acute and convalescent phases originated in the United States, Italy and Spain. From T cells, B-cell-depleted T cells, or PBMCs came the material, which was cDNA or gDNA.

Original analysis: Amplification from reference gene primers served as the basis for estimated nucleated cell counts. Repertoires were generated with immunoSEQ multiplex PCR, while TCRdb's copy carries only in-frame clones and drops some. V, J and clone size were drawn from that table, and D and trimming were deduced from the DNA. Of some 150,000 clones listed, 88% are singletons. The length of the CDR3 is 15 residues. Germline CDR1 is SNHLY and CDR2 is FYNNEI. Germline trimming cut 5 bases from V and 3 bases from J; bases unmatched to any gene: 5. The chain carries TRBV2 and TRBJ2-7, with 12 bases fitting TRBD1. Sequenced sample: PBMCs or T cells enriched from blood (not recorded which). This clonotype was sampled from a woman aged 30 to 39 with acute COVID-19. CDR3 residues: CASSQGQGAIYEQYF. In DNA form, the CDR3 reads TGTGCCAGCAGTCAGGGACAGGGGGCGATCTACGAGCAGTACTTC.